The present TCR beta chain was sequenced within a study of T-cell reconstitution after alpha-beta-depleted transplantation in children. Germline lookup yields CDR1 PRHDT and CDR2 FYEKMQ (reference sequence). CDR3 size: 19 residues. Trimming cost V 5 bases and J 0 bases; bases outside gene matches: 17. Unique molecular identifiers were used in preparing the TCRbeta library. MiXCR, run by TCRdb on the PCR reads, gives a single entry per CDR3 protein. The data contain some 300,000 distinct CDR3 sequences, 10% of them singletons. The receptor's source is a human donor who donated a stem cell graft to a child with acute lymphoblastic leukemia. This sequence joins TRBV13 and TRBJ1-1; TRBD1 matches 8 bases. The sample here was PBMCs from the stem cell graft donor, taken from the stem cell graft. The CDR3 DNA is TGTGCCAGCAGCCCGCCTAAGTTTCAGGGGGCATGGATGAACACTGAAGCTTTCTTT. Residues: CASSPPKFQGAWMNTEAFF.